A selection of T cell receptor beta chains follows, all from one sample in a study of blood T cells in healthy people across ages. TCRdb re-derived calls from the 5' RACE reads in MiXCR, one entry per CDR3 protein. The sample consists of approximately 1.5 million distinct CDR3 sequences, less than 45% of them appearing once. The sequencing input was blood. Source of these receptors: a woman aged 18 to 35 in good health. The CDR3 runs from the conserved cysteine through the conserved F or W. The D gene is left open where the match is weak. Clone sizes are given selectively: once, few, many, or a class where the clone is expanded.

j_call clone_size d_call v_call cdr3_nt cdr3_aa
TRBJ1-1 NA NA TRBV7-6 TGTGCCAGCAGCCCACTTTCGGGGGGTCGGAACACTGAAGCTTTCTTT CASSPLSGGRNTEAFF
TRBJ1-4 NA NA TRBV10-3 TGTGCCATCAGCACCGGGGAAACGGGAGAAAAACTGTTTTTT CAISTGETGEKLFF
TRBJ1-2 NA NA TRBV20-1 TGCAGTGCCGATCAGGGACTTACCTATGGCTACACCTTC CSADQGLTYGYTF
TRBJ2-7 NA TRBD1 TRBV28 TGTGCCAGCAGTTCTAGAGGGGGCGGTACCATCTACGAGCAGTACTTC CASSSRGGGTIYEQYF
TRBJ2-2 once NA TRBV27 TGTGCCAGCAGCGATCAGGGCCAACTGAACACCGGGGAGCTGTTTTTT CASSDQGQLNTGELFF
TRBJ2-7 many TRBD1 TRBV12-3/TRBV12-4 TGTGCCAGCAGTGCGACAGGGAGTGTAGAGTACTTC CASSATGSVEYF
TRBJ2-5 NA TRBD2 TRBV6-6 TGTGCCAGCAGTTACTCCGTGGCGGGGGGTTTACGGGAGACCCAGTACTTC CASSYSVAGGLRETQYF
TRBJ2-1 NA NA TRBV11-2 TGTGCCAGCAGCAGCAAAGTTTATGAGCAGTTCTTC CASSSKVYEQFF
TRBJ1-1 NA TRBD1 TRBV6-6 TGTGCCAGCAGTCCCACAGGGGGCTGGGACACTGAAGCTTTCTTT CASSPTGGWDTEAFF
TRBJ2-7 NA NA TRBV5-5 TGTGCCAGCAGCTTGGCACAATTCCTGGGCCACAATGAGCAGTACTTC CASSLAQFLGHNEQYF
TRBJ2-3 NA NA TRBV6-2/TRBV6-3 TGTGCCAGCACCCGACGGGCGGTGCGAGATACGCAGTATTTT CASTRRAVRDTQYF
TRBJ2-7 NA NA TRBV20-1 TGCAGTGCTAGAGATTGGACAGCCTACGAGCAGTACTTC CSARDWTAYEQYF
TRBJ2-1 NA NA TRBV20-1 TGCAGTGCTAGTGGGGGGAAAGAGACCCAGTTCTTC CSASGGKETQFF
TRBJ2-1 NA TRBD2 TRBV7-2 TGTGCCGGCAGCTCGGGAGGGCCGGGTTACAATGAGCAGTTCTTC CAGSSGGPGYNEQFF
TRBJ1-1 NA TRBD1 TRBV7-9 TGTGCCAGCAGCCCCAAGTTTTTTTTAGACAGGGTCTCTGACACTGAAGCTTTCTTT CASSPKFFLDRVSDTEAFF
TRBJ2-2 NA TRBD1 TRBV7-2 TGTGCCAGCGGAATACAGGGGCCGGACGCCGGGGAGCTGTTTTTT CASGIQGPDAGELFF
TRBJ2-1 few NA TRBV7-9 TGTGCCAGCAGCCGTACTAGTGTGGGGACCTACAATGAGCAGTTCTTC CASSRTSVGTYNEQFF
TRBJ2-3 once TRBD2 TRBV11-2 TGTGCCAGCAGCTTAGATGGGAGGACTAGCGGCACAGATACGCGGTATTTT CASSLDGRTSGTDTRYF
TRBJ2-7 NA TRBD2 TRBV6-2/TRBV6-3 TGTGCCAGCAGTTACTTTACGTCTAGCGGTGTCTCCTACAATGAGCAGTACTTC CASSYFTSSGVSYNEQYF
TRBJ2-4 NA TRBD2 TRBV10-3 TGTGCCATCAGGGACCCAGGACTAGCGGGACTAGCCAAAAACATTCAGTACTTC CAIRDPGLAGLAKNIQYF
TRBJ1-2 few NA TRBV6-5 TGTGCCAGCAGTTACAGTCCCGTCTGGGTTTTAAACTATGGCTACACCTTC CASSYSPVWVLNYGYTF